This T cell receptor (beta chain) was captured by sequencing in a study of blood T cell repertoires in COVID-19. The wider study: From the United States, Italy and Spain came samples of acute and convalescent COVID-19. Nucleic acid was either cDNA or gDNA, and it came from T cells, B-cell-depleted T cells, or PBMCs.

In the original workflow: Cell counts per sample came from amplifying reference gene primers. Produced via immunoSEQ multiplex PCR; TCRdb's table is partial and in-frame only. V and J calls plus clone size are reproduced from that table; the DNA served to infer D and trimming. The repertoire holds approximately 250,000 clones, around four fifths seen once, with roughly 4.6% in the top ten. This clone was observed a few times. Sequencing input: peripheral blood. The receptor's source is a man between 60 and 75 years old who had recovered from COVID-19.

The CDR3 region is CASSLGGQPNTEAFF. The CDR3 region has the DNA TGTGCCAGCAGCTTGGGAGGTCAGCCGAACACTGAAGCTTTCTTT. V and J are TRBV7-9 and TRBJ1-1; no firm D call. The CDR3 loop spans 15 amino acids. Germline assignment: CDR1 SEHNR and CDR2 FQNEAQ (reference sequence). The V end lost 3 bases, the J end lost 1 base, and 12 bases lay between the germline ends.